The clone carrying this T cell receptor (beta chain) came up once. The CDR3 is made up of 15 amino acids. Germline values: CDR1 SQVTM, CDR2 ANQGSEA. V was pared by 1 base and J by 3 bases, with 4 bases of the junction left unmatched. These data belong to a study of shared clonotypes between healthy human individuals. Measured with immunoSEQ multiplex PCR; TCRdb has only the in-frame clones, and not every one. The repertoire has roughly 1,100,000 clones, about 80% of them found once; the top ten carry less than 1.5%. What was sequenced was memory CD4+ T cells sorted from blood. Indicated subset: CD45RA-negative fraction. The rearrangement uses TRBV29-1 and TRBJ2-3; TRBD2 aligns across 10 bases. This TCR derives from a man between 18 and 35 years old in good health. The CDR3 bases are TGCAGCGTTGAAGGTACTAGCGGGAAAACAGATACGCAGTATTTT. This gives the protein CSVEGTSGKTDTQYF.